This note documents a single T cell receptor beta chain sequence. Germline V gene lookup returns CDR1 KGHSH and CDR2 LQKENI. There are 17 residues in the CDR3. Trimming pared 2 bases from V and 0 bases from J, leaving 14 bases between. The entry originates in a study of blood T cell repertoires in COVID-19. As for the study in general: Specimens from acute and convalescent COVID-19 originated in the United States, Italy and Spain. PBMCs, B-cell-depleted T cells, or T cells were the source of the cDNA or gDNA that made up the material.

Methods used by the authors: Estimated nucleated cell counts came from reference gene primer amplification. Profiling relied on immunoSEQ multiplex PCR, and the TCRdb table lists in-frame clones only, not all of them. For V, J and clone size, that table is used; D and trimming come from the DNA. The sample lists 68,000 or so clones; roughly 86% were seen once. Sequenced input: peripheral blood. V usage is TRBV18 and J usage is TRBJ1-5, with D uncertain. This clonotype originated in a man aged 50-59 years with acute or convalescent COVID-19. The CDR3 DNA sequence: TGTGCCAGCTCACCATCCTTGGAGACCTATAGCAATCAGCCCCAGCATTTT. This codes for CASSPSLETYSNQPQHF. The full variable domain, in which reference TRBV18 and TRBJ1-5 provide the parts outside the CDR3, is NAGVMQNPRHLVRRRGQEARLRCSPMKGHSHVYWYRQLPEEGLKFMVYLQKENIIDESGMPKERFSAEFPKEGPSILRIQQVVRGDSAAYFCASSPSLETYSNQPQHFGDGTRLSIL.